Detailed here is one TCR beta chain. The antigen remains undetermined. Pooling covered second doses at about 4 or about 12 weeks. V lost 6 bases and J lost 8; bases outside the gene matches: 15. The CDR3 has 16 residues. Germline values: CDR1 MDHEN, CDR2 SYDVKM. TCRdb's copy holds only in-frame clones and misses some; the assay was immunoSEQ multiplex PCR. The sample has approximately 110,000 clones; more than 70% are singletons. This sample stems from a study of T cell responses to AZD1222 COVID-19 vaccine. Regarding the study as a whole: The span of vaccine-associated CD4 TCRs extended across spike, with dominance at 160-218 and 743-854. Of the AZD1222 recipients, only five to seven were seropositive at baseline. Compared with day 0, the breadth and depth of the Spike-specific TCR repertoire rose significantly after two doses of AZD1222.

The receptor's source is an adult who received the AZD1222 COVID-19 vaccine. The chain joins TRBV28 to TRBJ1-2; 10 nucleotides line up with TRBD1. The sample here was peripheral blood, taken 28 days after the second AZD1222 dose. CDR3 protein: CASRRSPGQGLYGYTF. DNA for the CDR3: TGTGCCAGCAGACGAAGCCCGGGACAGGGGCTATACGGCTACACCTTC.